This paragraph reports one T cell receptor beta chain. The entry originates in a study of identifying expanded T cells in peripheral blood. Clones were sequenced by immunoSEQ multiplex PCR, and TCRdb holds only the in-frame ones, with some missing. The sample carries approximately 85,000 clones, around 89% recorded once. Collection occurred without any documented infections or immune events in donors. The sequence was obtained from a person aged 18-70 years in good health. Sequences were obtained from blood.

The CDR3 region is CASSYSASAYNEQFF. For the CDR3, the DNA is TGTGCCAGCAGTTACTCGGCTAGCGCCTACAATGAGCAGTTCTTC. The gene calls are TRBV6-5 and TRBJ2-1, with a possible D match to TRBD2 (6 bases). Germline loops: CDR1 MNHEY, CDR2 SVGAGI. The V and J ends lost 0 bases and 2 bases respectively, with 8 bases between them. This CDR3 region has 15 residues.